This TCR beta chain was identified during a study of T cell repertoires in cytomegalovirus infection. Background on the study: CMV infection and matching HLA type were both indicated by public TCR beta signatures. Broader study findings: Clonotypes of TCR beta that were HLA-C-restricted and CMV-specific dominated the ex vivo response. People with CMV and the relevant HLA were identified by cumulative public TCR beta family frequency.

This CDR3 spans 15 amino acids. CDR1 and CDR2 from the germline V gene are SQVTM and ANQGSEA. The V and J ends lost 4 bases and 5 bases, in that order; junction bases with no gene match: 10. TCRdb reprocessed the reads via MiXCR and lists one record per CDR3 protein. Here the sample spans about 300,000 distinct CDR3 sequences, about a quarter being singletons. As for this clonotype: Its specificity is not known.

The sample consisted of PBMCs. The chain joins TRBV29-1 to TRBJ2-3; 9 bases are a match to TRBD2. The sequence was collected from a human donor in good health (CMV status not recorded). Some clones in this sample may be carry-over from other donors' samples. CDR3 residues: CSVALAGGRGDTQYF. The DNA for the CDR3 is TGCAGCGTTGCCCTCGCGGGGGGGCGGGGAGATACGCAGTATTTT.